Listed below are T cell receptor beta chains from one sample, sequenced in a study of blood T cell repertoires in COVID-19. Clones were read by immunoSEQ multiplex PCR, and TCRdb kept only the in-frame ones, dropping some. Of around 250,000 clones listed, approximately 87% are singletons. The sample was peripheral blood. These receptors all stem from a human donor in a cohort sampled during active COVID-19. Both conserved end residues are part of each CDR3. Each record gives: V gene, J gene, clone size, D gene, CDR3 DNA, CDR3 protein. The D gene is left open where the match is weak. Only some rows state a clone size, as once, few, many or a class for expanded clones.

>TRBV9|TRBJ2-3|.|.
TGTGCCAGCACCGGAGGTTCTAGCACAGATACGCAGTATTTT
CASTGGSSTDTQYF
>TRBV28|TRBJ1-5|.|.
TGTGCCAGCAGTTTAGAGGATCAGCCCCAGCATTTT
CASSLEDQPQHF
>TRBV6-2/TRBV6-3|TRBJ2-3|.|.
TGTGCCAGCAGTTACCAGGACTATACGCAGTATTTT
CASSYQDYTQYF
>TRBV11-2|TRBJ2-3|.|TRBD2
TGTGCCAGCAGCCCTGGGGTGCTGTCTGGCGGGAGTGGGACAGATACGCAGTATTTT
CASSPGVLSGGSGTDTQYF
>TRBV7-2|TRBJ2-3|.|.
TGTGCCAGCAGCTTAGTCGCCGGGAGCACAGATACGCAGTATTTT
CASSLVAGSTDTQYF
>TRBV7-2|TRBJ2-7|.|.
TGTGCCAGCAGCCCCGGGGGACCCCCCGGTCGCGAGCAGTACTTC
CASSPGGPPGREQYF
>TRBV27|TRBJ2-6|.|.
TGTGCCAGCACTCGACCCACGGGGTCTGGGGCCAACGTCCTGACTTTC
CASTRPTGSGANVLTF
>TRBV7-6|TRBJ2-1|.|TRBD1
TGTGCCAGCAGCCTCCTAGGGGGACAGGGCTCCAATGAGCAGTTCTTC
CASSLLGGQGSNEQFF
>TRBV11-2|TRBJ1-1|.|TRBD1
TGTGCCAGCAGCAAGGGGGACAGGGGAGGAACTGAAGCTTTCTTT
CASSKGDRGGTEAFF
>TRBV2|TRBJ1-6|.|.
TGTGCCAGCAGTGAAAGCCAGGTCAATTCACCCCTCCACTTT
CASSESQVNSPLHF
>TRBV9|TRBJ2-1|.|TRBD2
TGTGCCAGCAGCGGACTAGCGGGGGTCTACAATGAGCAGTTCTTC
CASSGLAGVYNEQFF
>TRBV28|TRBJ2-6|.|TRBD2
TGTGCCAGCCTCCCGACTAGCGGTAAGACCGTATCTGGGGCCAACGTCCTGACTTTC
CASLPTSGKTVSGANVLTF
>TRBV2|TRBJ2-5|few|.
TGTGCCAGCAGAGAATCCAGCGGAAACCAAGAGACCCAGTACTTC
CASRESSGNQETQYF
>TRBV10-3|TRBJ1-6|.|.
TGTGCCATCAGTGGAGGAGGGTCAGATCGGTCACCCCTCCACTTT
CAISGGGSDRSPLHF
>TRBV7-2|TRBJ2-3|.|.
TGTGCCAGCAGCATCCCTCGACAGCATGATACGCAGTATTTT
CASSIPRQHDTQYF
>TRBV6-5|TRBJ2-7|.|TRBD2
TGTGCCAGCAGTTACGTGTTTGGGGGGGTCGAGCAGTACTTC
CASSYVFGGVEQYF
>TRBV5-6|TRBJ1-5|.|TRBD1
TGTGCCAGCAGTCGTACAGGGGCAAATCAGCCCCAGCATTTT
CASSRTGANQPQHF
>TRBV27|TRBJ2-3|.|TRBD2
TGTGCCAGCGGCTCCGGGACTAGCGGGAGTAGCGGAGATACGCAGTATTTT
CASGSGTSGSSGDTQYF
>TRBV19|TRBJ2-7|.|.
TGTGCCACCTCATCTGGGTTCCGGCGGGCCTACGAGCAGTACTTC
CATSSGFRRAYEQYF
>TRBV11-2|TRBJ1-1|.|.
TGTGCCAGCAGCTCCCAGACAGTGGCGAATACTGAAGCTTTCTTT
CASSSQTVANTEAFF
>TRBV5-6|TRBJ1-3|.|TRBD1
TGTGCCAGCAGCGCGTTGGACAGGAGCTCTGGAAACACCATATATTTT
CASSALDRSSGNTIYF
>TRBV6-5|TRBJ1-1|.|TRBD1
TGTGCCAGCAGTTACAGGGCGACAGGGGTCAACACTGAAGCTTTCTTT
CASSYRATGVNTEAFF
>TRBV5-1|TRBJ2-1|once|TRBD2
TGCGCCAGCAGCGGGGTTATCCTAGCGGGAGCTCGTGAGCAGTTCTTC
CASSGVILAGAREQFF
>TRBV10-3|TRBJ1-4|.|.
TGTGCCATCAGTGAAACGGGGGAAGAAAAACTGTTTTTT
CAISETGEEKLFF
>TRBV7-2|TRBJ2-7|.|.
TGTGCCAGCAGCTTGGGGCGGCTCTCCTACGAGCAGTACTTC
CASSLGRLSYEQYF
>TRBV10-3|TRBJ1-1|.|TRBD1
TGTGCCGCCGACAGGGGCGGGGGCACTGAAGCTTTCTTT
CAADRGGGTEAFF
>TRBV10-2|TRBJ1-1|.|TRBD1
TGCGCCAGCAGTGGGACAGGGGAGAACACTGAAGCTTTCTTT
CASSGTGENTEAFF
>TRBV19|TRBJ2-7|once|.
TGTGCCAGTAGTATGGCGGTTACCTACGAGCAGTACTTC
CASSMAVTYEQYF
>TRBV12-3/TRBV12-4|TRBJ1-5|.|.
TGTGCCAGCAGTTTTTCTACCAATCAGCCCCAGCATTTT
CASSFSTNQPQHF
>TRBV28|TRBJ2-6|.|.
TGTGCCAGCAGTTTACAAGGGGCTGGGGCCAACGTCCTGACTTTC
CASSLQGAGANVLTF
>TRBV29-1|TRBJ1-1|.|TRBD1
TGCAGCATAATATCGGGACAGATGAACACTGAAGCTTTCTTT
CSIISGQMNTEAFF
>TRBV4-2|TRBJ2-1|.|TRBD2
TGTGCCAGCAGCCAAGATTCTCGCGGGAGGAACCACAATGAGCAGTTCTTC
CASSQDSRGRNHNEQFF
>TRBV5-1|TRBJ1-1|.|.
TGCGCCAGCCGGGAATCCAGAAGAGCTTTCTTT
CASRESRRAFF
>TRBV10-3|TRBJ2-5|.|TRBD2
TGTGCCATCAGTGGGGGACTAGCTACGCTAAGGGGGACCCAGTACTTC
CAISGGLATLRGTQYF
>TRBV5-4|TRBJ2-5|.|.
TGTGCCAGCAGAAAGGGGGAAGAGACCCAGTACTTC
CASRKGEETQYF
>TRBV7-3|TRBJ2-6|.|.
TGTGCCAGCAGCTTATCGTTCGGGGTGACAACTGGGGCCAACGTCCTGACTTTC
CASSLSFGVTTGANVLTF
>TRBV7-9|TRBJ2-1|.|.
TGTGCCAGCGGGCTTCTAGGGGGATACAATGAGCAGTTCTTC
CASGLLGGYNEQFF
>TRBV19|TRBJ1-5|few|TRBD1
TGTGCCAGTAGTATAGAAGGGACAGGGGATAATCAGCCCCAGCATTTT
CASSIEGTGDNQPQHF
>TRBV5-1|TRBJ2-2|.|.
TGCGCCAGCAGCCGGACTACTAACACCGGGGAGCTGTTTTTT
CASSRTTNTGELFF
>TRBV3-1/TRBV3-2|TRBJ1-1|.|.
TGTGCCAGCAGCCAAGTGGCGGGAACGGCTTTCTTT
CASSQVAGTAFF
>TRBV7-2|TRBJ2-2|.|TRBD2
TGTGCCACCCGGGGGGGCCGGGTCACCGGGGAGCTGTTTTTT
CATRGGRVTGELFF
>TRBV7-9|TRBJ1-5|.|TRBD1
TGTGCCAGCAGCCCAACAGGGGGCAATCAGCCCCAGCATTTT
CASSPTGGNQPQHF
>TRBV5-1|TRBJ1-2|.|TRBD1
TGCGCCAGCAGCTTGGCGGTGGCAGGGGGCGCGGGTGGCTACACCTTC
CASSLAVAGGAGGYTF
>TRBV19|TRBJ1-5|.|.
TGTGCCAGTAGTATTCGGGCGGGGCCCCAGCATTTT
CASSIRAGPQHF
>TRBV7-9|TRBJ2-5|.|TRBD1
TGTGCCAGCAGCCTGACAGGGGTAGAGACCCAGTACTTC
CASSLTGVETQYF
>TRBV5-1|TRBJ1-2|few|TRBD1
TGCGCCAGCAGCTTGGACGGACAGGGTACGGCTGGCTACACCTTC
CASSLDGQGTAGYTF
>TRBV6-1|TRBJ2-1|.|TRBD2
TGTGCCAGCAGTGAACCCCGGACTAGTTCCGCTCCTGAGCAGTTCTTC
CASSEPRTSSAPEQFF
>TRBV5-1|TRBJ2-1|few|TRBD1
TGCGCCAGCAGCCGAGGACAGGGCGACTACAATGAGCAGTTCTTC
CASSRGQGDYNEQFF
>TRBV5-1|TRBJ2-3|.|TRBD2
TGCGCCAGCAGCCCGGGAGGTCATAGCACAGATACGCAGTATTTT
CASSPGGHSTDTQYF
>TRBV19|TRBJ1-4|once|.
TGTGCCAGTAGCCACGGATGGGGGCGAAATGAAAAACTGTTTTTT
CASSHGWGRNEKLFF
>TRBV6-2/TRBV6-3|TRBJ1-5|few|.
TGTGCCAGCAGTTACGGGGGGGGCTGGAGCAATCAGCCCCAGCATTTT
CASSYGGGWSNQPQHF
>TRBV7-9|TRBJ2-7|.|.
TGTGCCAGCAGCTTAGGCAGGATGTCCGAGCAGTACTTC
CASSLGRMSEQYF
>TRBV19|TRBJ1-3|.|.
TGTGCCACCAGCCGGGGGGGAACTGGAAACACCATATATTTT
CATSRGGTGNTIYF
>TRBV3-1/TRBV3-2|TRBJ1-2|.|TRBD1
TGTGCCAGCAGCCAACGGACAGGGTTAGGTGGGGCGCATGGCTACACCTTC
CASSQRTGLGGAHGYTF
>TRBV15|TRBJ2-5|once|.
TGTGCCACCAGCAGCAGGGTTGGGGAGACCCAGTACTTC
CATSSRVGETQYF
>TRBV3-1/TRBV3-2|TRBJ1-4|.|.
TGTGCCAGCAGCCACCTCAATGAAAAACTGTTTTTT
CASSHLNEKLFF
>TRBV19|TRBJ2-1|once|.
TGTGCCAGTAGTACCGAGCGGGCCAAAAGGGACAATGAGCAGTTCTTC
CASSTERAKRDNEQFF